This entry lists 15 T cell receptor beta chains sequenced from one sample in a study of cytomegalovirus exposure and HLA in healthy donors. 60 Vbeta and 13 Jbeta primers were used in PCR. The data were produced by immunoSEQ multiplex PCR, yet TCRdb's version contains in-frame clones alone and is incomplete. The repertoire includes about 70,000 clones, less than 65% of them detected once, and approximately 2.6% sits in the top ten. Sequencing used PBMCs. The receptors derive from a man younger than 45 in good health and CMV-seronegative.

This chain joins TRBV7-2 and TRBJ2-7; D perhaps matches TRBD2 (5 bases). The germline gives CDR1 SGHTA, CDR2 FQGNSA. The CDR3 is made up of 14 amino acids. V dropped 0 bases and J dropped 5 bases, with 11 bases sitting between them. The CDR3 DNA reads as TGTGCCAGCAGCTTAGCGTCGGGGTGGAACGAGCAGTACTTC. Translating it yields CASSLASGWNEQYF.

The V gene is TRBV9, the J gene TRBJ2-5; possibly TRBD1 for D (6 bases). Germline CDR1 SGDLS, CDR2 YYNGEE. The CDR3 contains 13 residues. The V gene lost 4 bases and the J gene lost 3 bases, with 10 bases spanning the gap. The CDR3 DNA follows: TGTGCCAGCAGCTCCACAGGGAAAGAGACCCAGTACTTC. Protein: CASSSTGKETQYF.

The rearrangement joins TRBV10-3 to TRBJ2-5, with 10 bases matching TRBD2. The closer fit of TRBJ2-7 to the DNA end suggests the J call may be wrong. The length of the CDR3 is 15 residues. Germline CDR1 is ENHRY and CDR2 is SYGVKD. CDR3 coding DNA: TGTGCCATCAGTGGAAGGACTAGCGGCTCCTACGAGCAGTACTTC. The encoded protein is CAISGRTSGSYEQYF.

This clone was recorded a few times. The chain recombines TRBV7-8 with TRBJ1-1; D remains unclear. CDR1 and CDR2 (germline): SGHVS, FQNEAQ. The CDR3 is 13 residues long. Trimming stripped 5 bases from V and 9 bases from J, with 16 bases between. DNA for the CDR3: TGTGCCAGCAGCCCCATGGGCGGGGTCCAAGCTTTCTTT. Protein: CASSPMGGVQAFF.

V usage is TRBV10-3 and J usage is TRBJ1-3; tentative D call: TRBD1 (6 bases). Germline V gives CDR1 ENHRY, CDR2 SYGVKD. V was shortened by 6 bases and J by 0 bases, with 12 bases between the two germline ends. The CDR3 is made up of 15 amino acids. Written as DNA, the CDR3 is TGTGCCATCAGAGGAAACAGGGACTCTGGAAACACCATATATTTT. Its protein is CAIRGNRDSGNTIYF.

The rearrangement joins TRBV15 to TRBJ2-7; weak D call: TRBD1 (5 bases). In germline, CDR1 is LNHNV, CDR2 YYDKDF (reference sequence). Trimming shortened V by 4 bases and J by 7 bases, and 11 bases separated the two germline ends. The length of the CDR3 is 12 residues. This CDR3 is CATSITGREQYF. For the CDR3, the DNA is TGTGCCACCAGCATCACAGGTAGGGAGCAGTACTTC.

The V call is TRBV6-1, the J call TRBJ2-3; possibly TRBD1 for D (6 bases). Germline values: CDR1 MNHNS, CDR2 SASEGT. The length of the CDR3 is 14 residues. V gave up 3 bases and J gave up 3 bases, with 10 bases separating them. The CDR3 sequence: CASSERDKTDTQYF. CDR3 DNA: TGTGCCAGCAGTGAGAGGGACAAGACAGATACGCAGTATTTT.

This clone was seen once. This chain joins TRBV19 and TRBJ1-3; 7 nucleotides line up with TRBD1. This CDR3 has 13 residues. Per germline, CDR1 LNHDA and CDR2 SQIVND (reference sequence). V lost 9 bases, J lost 9 bases, and 11 bases stayed unmatched. The CDR3 is CASGQADFSTIYF. CDR3 DNA sequence: TGTGCCAGCGGACAGGCGGATTTTTCCACCATATATTTT.

The V gene is TRBV7-9, the J gene TRBJ2-2, with 7 bases lining up with TRBD1. Trimming cost V 0 bases and J 7 bases; bases outside gene matches: 2. The germline V gene encodes CDR1 SEHNR and CDR2 FQNEAQ (reference sequence). The CDR3 is 14 residues long. The CDR3 region is CASSLAGGIGELFF. In DNA form, the CDR3 reads TGTGCCAGCAGCTTAGCAGGGGGCATCGGGGAGCTGTTTTTT.

This clone was observed once. V and J are TRBV27 and TRBJ1-1; D is possibly TRBD1 (6 bases). The ends were cut back, 5 bases at V and 0 bases at J, with 10 bases in the middle. The CDR3 covers 14 residues. CDR1 and CDR2 from the germline V gene are MNHEY and SMNVEV (reference sequence). The CDR3 loop reads CASSVGQMNTEAFF. DNA for the CDR3: TGTGCCAGCAGTGTCGGACAGATGAACACTGAAGCTTTCTTT.

For this clone: This same CDR3 is encoded by further DNA sequences in the sample. The V and J genes are TRBV5-1 and TRBJ2-5; D unclear. The CDR3 is made up of 12 amino acids. Deletions cut 1 base from V and 2 bases from J, with 3 bases between. CDR1 and CDR2 (germline): SGHRS, YFSETQ. The CDR3 loop reads CASSLSQETQYF. Written as DNA, the CDR3 is TGCGCCAGCAGCTTGTCACAAGAGACCCAGTACTTC.

This rearrangement joins TRBV6-5 to TRBJ1-1, with 8 bases that match TRBD1. Germline V gene data show CDR1 as MNHEY and CDR2 as SVGAGI. CDR3 size: 14 residues. V dropped 7 bases and J dropped 5; count of bases not matched to a gene: 9. The CDR3, as DNA: TGTGCCAGCACTACAGGGGGGATTAGTACTGAAGCTTTCTTT. Protein product: CASTTGGISTEAFF.

The chain employs TRBV19 and TRBJ2-2; 14 nucleotides match TRBD2. V lost 6 bases to trimming and J lost 0 bases; unmatched junction nucleotides: 9. CDR1 and CDR2 from the germline V gene are LNHDA and SQIVND (reference sequence). The CDR3 totals 19 residues. CDR3 coding DNA: TGTGCCAGTAGCGGACTAGCGGGGGGCCCCACCTCGAACACCGGGGAGCTGTTTTTT. It is translated as CASSGLAGGPTSNTGELFF.

V usage is TRBV4-2 and J usage is TRBJ2-1; the D gene is possibly TRBD2 (6 bases). Germline V CDR1 and CDR2: LGHNA, YNFKEQ. The CDR3 is 16 residues long. V lost 1 base and J 4 bases, leaving 14 bases between the germline ends. In DNA form, the CDR3 reads TGTGCCAGCAGCCAAGCGACATCGGGGACTTACAATGAGCAGTTCTTC. This gives the protein CASSQATSGTYNEQFF.

The CDR3 reads CASSPQGGSVTNEKLFF. CDR3 coding DNA: TGTGCCAGCAGTCCACAGGGGGGATCTGTAACTAATGAAAAACTGTTTTTT. The chain uses TRBV2 and TRBJ1-4, with TRBD1 matching 8 bases. Germline V gene data show CDR1 as SNHLY and CDR2 as FYNNEI. The CDR3 has 17 amino acids. Germline trimming cut 5 bases from V and 1 base from J; bases unmatched to any gene: 9.